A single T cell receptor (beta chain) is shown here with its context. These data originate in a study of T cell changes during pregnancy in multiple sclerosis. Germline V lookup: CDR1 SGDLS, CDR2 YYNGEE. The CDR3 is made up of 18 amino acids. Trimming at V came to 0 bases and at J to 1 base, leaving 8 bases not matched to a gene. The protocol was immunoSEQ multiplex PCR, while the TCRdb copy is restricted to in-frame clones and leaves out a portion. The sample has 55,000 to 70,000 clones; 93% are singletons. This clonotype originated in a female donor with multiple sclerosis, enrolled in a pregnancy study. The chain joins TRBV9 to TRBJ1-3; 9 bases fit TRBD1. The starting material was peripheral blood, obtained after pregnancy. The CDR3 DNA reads TGTGCCAGCAGCGTAGAGAACCCCGGGACAGGGTCTGGAAACACCATATATTTT. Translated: CASSVENPGTGSGNTIYF.